This TCR beta chain was obtained from a study of cytomegalovirus exposure and HLA in healthy donors. Use of 60 Vbeta and 13 Jbeta primers characterized the PCR. Produced via immunoSEQ multiplex PCR; TCRdb's table is partial and in-frame only. The table records over 100,000 clones, approximately 74% of them present only once. With V trimmed by 2 bases and J by 4 bases, 10 bases remained unmatched. Germline V gene sequence: CDR1 SGHTA, CDR2 FQGNSA. This CDR3 is built from 16 residues. J is TRBJ1-2 and V is TRBV7-2; 7 positions match TRBD1. This receptor was identified in a man aged 35-49 years in good health and CMV-seropositive. Material for sequencing was PBMCs. The CDR3, as DNA: TGTGCCAGCAGCTTATATCTCATGGCAGGGGGCTATGGCTACACCTTC. It is translated as CASSLYLMAGGYGYTF.